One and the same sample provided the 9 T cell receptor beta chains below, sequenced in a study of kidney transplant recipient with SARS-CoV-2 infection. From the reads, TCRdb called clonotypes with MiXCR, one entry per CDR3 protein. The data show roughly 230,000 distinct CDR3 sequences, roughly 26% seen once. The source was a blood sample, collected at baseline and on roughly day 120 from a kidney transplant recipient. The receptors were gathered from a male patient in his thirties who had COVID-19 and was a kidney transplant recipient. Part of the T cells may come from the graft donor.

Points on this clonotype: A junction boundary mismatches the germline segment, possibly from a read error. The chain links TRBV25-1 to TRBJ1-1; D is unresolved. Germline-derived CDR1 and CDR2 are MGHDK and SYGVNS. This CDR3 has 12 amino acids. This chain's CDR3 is CTSSETTREAFF. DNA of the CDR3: TGTACCAGCAGTGAAACGACAAGGGAAGCTTTCTTT.

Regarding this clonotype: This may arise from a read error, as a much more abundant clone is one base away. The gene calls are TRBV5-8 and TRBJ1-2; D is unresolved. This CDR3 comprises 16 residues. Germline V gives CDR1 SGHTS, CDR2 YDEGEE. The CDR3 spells CVSVTFHPRKTYGYTF. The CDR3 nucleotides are TGTGTCAGCGTAACGTTTCATCCACGAAAGACCTATGGCTACACCTTC.

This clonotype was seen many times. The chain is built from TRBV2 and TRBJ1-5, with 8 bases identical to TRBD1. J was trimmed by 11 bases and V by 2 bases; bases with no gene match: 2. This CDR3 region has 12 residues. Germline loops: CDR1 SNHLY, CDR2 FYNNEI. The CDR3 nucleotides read TGTGCCAGCAGTGAACAGGGGGCAGCCCAGCATTTT. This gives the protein CASSEQGAAQHF.

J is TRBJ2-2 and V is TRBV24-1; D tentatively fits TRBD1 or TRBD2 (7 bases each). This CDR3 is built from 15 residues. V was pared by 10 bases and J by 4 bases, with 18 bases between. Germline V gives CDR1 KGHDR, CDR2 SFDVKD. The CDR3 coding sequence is TGTGCCACTCGCGACCAGGGGGAGGGCACCGGGGAGCTGTTTTTT. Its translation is CATRDQGEGTGELFF.

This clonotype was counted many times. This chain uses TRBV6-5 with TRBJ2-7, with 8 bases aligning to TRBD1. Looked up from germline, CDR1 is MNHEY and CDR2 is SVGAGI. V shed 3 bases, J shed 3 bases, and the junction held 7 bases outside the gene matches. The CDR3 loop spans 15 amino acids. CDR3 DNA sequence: TGTGCCAGCAGTTATCAGGGGGCGATCAGCTACGAGCAGTACTTC. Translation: CASSYQGAISYEQYF.

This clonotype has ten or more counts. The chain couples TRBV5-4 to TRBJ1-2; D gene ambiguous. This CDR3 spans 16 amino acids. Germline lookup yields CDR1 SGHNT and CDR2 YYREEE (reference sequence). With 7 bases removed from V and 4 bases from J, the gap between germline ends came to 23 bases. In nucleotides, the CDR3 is TGTGCCAGCGATCGTAACGTACCAGGAAAGACCTATGGCTACACCTTC. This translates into CASDRNVPGKTYGYTF.

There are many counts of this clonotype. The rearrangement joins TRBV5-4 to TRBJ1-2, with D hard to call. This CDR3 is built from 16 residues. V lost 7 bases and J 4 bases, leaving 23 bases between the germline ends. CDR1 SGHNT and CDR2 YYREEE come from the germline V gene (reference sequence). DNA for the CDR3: TGTGCCAGCCCTACTCGCGTACCAGGAAAGACCTATGGCTACACCTTC. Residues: CASPTRVPGKTYGYTF.

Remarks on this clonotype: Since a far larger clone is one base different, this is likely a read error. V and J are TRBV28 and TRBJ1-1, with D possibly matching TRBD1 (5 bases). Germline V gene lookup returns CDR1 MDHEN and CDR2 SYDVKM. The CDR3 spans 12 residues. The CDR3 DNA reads TGTGCCAGCAGTGGGGGAAACACTGAAACTTTCTTT. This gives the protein CASSGGNTETFF.

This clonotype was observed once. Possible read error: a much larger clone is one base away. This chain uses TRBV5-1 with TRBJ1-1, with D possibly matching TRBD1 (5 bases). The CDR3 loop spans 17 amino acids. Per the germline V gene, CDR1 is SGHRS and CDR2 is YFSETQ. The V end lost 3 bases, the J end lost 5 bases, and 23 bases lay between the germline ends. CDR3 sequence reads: CASSSQETARGGTEAFF. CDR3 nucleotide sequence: TGCGCCAGCAGCTCTCAAGAGACAGCAAGAGGAGGTACTGAAGCTTTCTTT.